The clone carrying this T cell receptor (beta chain) was observed a few times. Antigen specificity is unknown. Trimming took off 0 bases at V and 7 bases at J, with 13 bases between the two ends. The CDR3 totals 15 residues. CDR1 and CDR2 from the germline V gene are LNHDA and SQIVND (reference sequence). The data are from a study of molecular identifiers for immune sequencing clone quantification. Study observations and caveats: Spiked Jurkat TCR RNA equivalent to one cell was reportedly detectable in approximately 980,000 naive cells.

Generation of bulk TCR libraries relied on previously described methods and listed TCR primers. Via MiXCR, TCRdb re-called the PCR reads, giving one row per CDR3 protein. Among about 500,000 distinct CDR3 sequences listed, about 22% were seen once. The TCR comes from a human donor in good health. Some libraries in this study had Jurkat cell RNA spiked in. Material for sequencing was naive CD8+ T cells from blood, with Jurkat cell RNA spiked in. The subset is: FACS-sorted CD8+CD4-CCR7+CD45RA+ naive T cells. The chain is built from TRBV19 and TRBJ2-1; D unresolved. CDR3: CASSIDLGRFNEQFF. Written as DNA, the CDR3 is TGTGCCAGTAGTATAGATCTTGGTAGGTTTAATGAGCAGTTCTTC.